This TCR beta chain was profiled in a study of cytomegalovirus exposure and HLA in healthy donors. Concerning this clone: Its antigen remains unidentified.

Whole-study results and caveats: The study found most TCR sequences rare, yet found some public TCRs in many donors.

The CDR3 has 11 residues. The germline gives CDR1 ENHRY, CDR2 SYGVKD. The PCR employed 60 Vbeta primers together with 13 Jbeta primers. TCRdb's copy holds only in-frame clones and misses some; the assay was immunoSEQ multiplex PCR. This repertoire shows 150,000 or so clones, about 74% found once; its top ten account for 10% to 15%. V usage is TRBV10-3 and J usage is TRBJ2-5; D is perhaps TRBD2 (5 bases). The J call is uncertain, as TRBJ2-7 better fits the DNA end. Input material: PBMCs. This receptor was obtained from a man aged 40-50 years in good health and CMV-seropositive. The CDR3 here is CAIGRADEQYF. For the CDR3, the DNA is TGTGCCATCGGGAGAGCTGACGAGCAGTACTTC.